Each of the 30 T cell receptor beta chains below was sequenced from the same sample in a study of immune cell composition in non-small cell lung cancer. Here immunoSEQ multiplex PCR was the method, and the copy in TCRdb shows in-frame clones only, minus some. The sample has some 11,000 clones, roughly 60% seen once. The sequenced sample was lung tumor tissue. The receptors originated from a human donor with non-small cell lung cancer.

This chain joins TRBV28 and TRBJ2-4; TRBD2 is a possible D gene (6 bases). Trimming removed 4 bases from V and 3 bases from J, with 13 bases in between. CDR1 and CDR2 from the germline V gene are MDHEN and SYDVKM. CDR3 length equals 15 residues. CDR3: CASSSPWGVKNIQYF. In DNA, the CDR3 is TGTGCCAGCAGTTCCCCCTGGGGGGTCAAAAACATTCAGTACTTC.

The chain joins TRBV6-5 to TRBJ2-7; maybe TRBD1 (6 bases). The germline V and J ends were trimmed by 5 bases and 3 bases, with 11 bases remaining between them. Germline assignment: CDR1 MNHEY and CDR2 SVGAGI. This CDR3 is 13 amino acids long. The CDR3 DNA reads as TGTGCCAGCAGTCCCCTAGGGGGCTACGAGCAGTACTTC. Protein: CASSPLGGYEQYF.

CDR3 sequence: CASSPSTRADYEQYF. CDR3 nucleotides: TGTGCCAGCAGTCCATCGACTAGGGCAGACTACGAGCAGTACTTC. J is TRBJ2-7 and V is TRBV6-5, with a possible D match to TRBD2 (6 bases). The CDR3 is 15 amino acids. Germline CDR1 MNHEY, CDR2 SVGAGI. The V and J ends lost 5 bases and 3 bases respectively, with 17 bases between them.

The CDR3 coding sequence is TGTGCCAGCAGCCCTCAACCTCTAGCGGGATCCTACGAGCAGTACTTC. This gives the protein CASSPQPLAGSYEQYF. The chain combines TRBV9 with TRBJ2-7; TRBD2 aligns across 9 bases. Germline V lookup: CDR1 SGDLS, CDR2 YYNGEE. J gave up 1 base and V 4 bases, and 9 bases lay outside the gene matches. The CDR3 spans 16 residues.

This chain uses TRBV10-3 with TRBJ2-1, with TRBD1 identical over 8 bases. This CDR3 region has 14 residues. The V segment lost 10 bases and the J segment 8 bases; nucleotides outside the gene matches: 13. Germline-derived CDR1 and CDR2 are ENHRY and SYGVKD. CDR3 protein: CATLRQGRVDEQFF. CDR3 in DNA: TGTGCCACCCTACGACAGGGGCGTGTCGATGAGCAGTTCTTC.

J is TRBJ2-2 and V is TRBV9, with TRBD2 identical over 14 bases. Germline V gene lookup returns CDR1 SGDLS and CDR2 YYNGEE. Losses at the gene ends were 4 bases for V and 6 bases for J; bases not matched to a gene: 5. The CDR3 runs 16 residues. The CDR3, as DNA: TGTGCCAGCAGCCTAGGGACTAGCGGGAGTCCCGGGGAGCTGTTTTTT. It specifies CASSLGTSGSPGELFF.

The rearrangement uses TRBV7-2 and TRBJ1-3; the match to TRBD1 covers 7 bases. CDR1 SGHTA and CDR2 FQGNSA come from the germline V gene. V shed 5 bases and J 2 bases; nucleotides not matched to a gene: 6. CDR3 length: 15 residues. The CDR3: CASSLDRVTGNTIYF. The CDR3 coding sequence is TGTGCCAGCAGCCTTGACAGGGTGACTGGAAACACCATATATTTT.

The chain carries TRBV11-2 and TRBJ2-7; 10 nucleotides match TRBD2. The CDR3 sequence is 15 residues long. Per the germline V gene, CDR1 is SGHAT and CDR2 is FQNNGV. V was pared by 4 bases and J by 4 bases, with 7 bases of the junction left unmatched. In DNA, the CDR3 is TGTGCCAGCAGCTCAAGAGCGGGAGGGCCGTACGAGCAGTACTTC. As protein: CASSSRAGGPYEQYF.

The J gene is TRBJ1-2, the V gene TRBV4-2, with a tentative D call TRBD1 (6 bases). The germline V and J ends were trimmed by 1 base and 1 base, with 13 bases remaining between them. CDR3 length: 16 amino acids. Germline V gene lookup returns CDR1 LGHNA and CDR2 YNFKEQ. CDR3 bases: TGTGCCAGCAGCCAAGCGTGGACAGAAGTTAACTATGGCTACACCTTC. Amino acids: CASSQAWTEVNYGYTF.

The chain recombines TRBV28 with TRBJ2-2; the match to TRBD2 covers 7 bases. This CDR3 is 14 amino acids long. The germline V gene encodes CDR1 MDHEN and CDR2 SYDVKM. V trimming: 7 bases; J trimming: 4 bases; junction bases outside the gene matches: 6. The CDR3 region has the DNA TGTGCCAGCATACCCGGACTAGTCACCGGGGAGCTGTTTTTT. As protein: CASIPGLVTGELFF.

This clone was seen once. This chain links TRBV28 with TRBJ2-7; 11 positions match TRBD2. V was pared by 5 bases and J by 2 bases, with 2 bases of the junction left unmatched. CDR1 MDHEN and CDR2 SYDVKM come from the germline V gene. The CDR3 spans 14 residues. The CDR3 region has the DNA TGTGCCAGCAGTCGACTAGCGGGAACCTACGAGCAGTACTTC. Its protein is CASSRLAGTYEQYF.

Comment on this clone: A far larger clone is a single base away, which makes a read error likely. The V call is TRBV7-9, the J call TRBJ1-2; 9 nucleotides match TRBD1. CDR1 and CDR2 from the germline V gene are SEHNR and FQNEAQ (reference sequence). This CDR3 has 18 amino acids. The J segment lost 3 bases and the V segment lost 3 bases, leaving 14 bases of the junction unmatched. CDR3 protein: CASSLEWPLTGGDYGYTF. CDR3 in DNA: TGTGCCAGCAGCTTGGAATGGCCCTTAACAGGGGGCGACTATGGCTACACCTTC. Drawing the rest from reference TRBV7-9 and TRBJ1-2, the complete variable domain is DTGVSQNPRHKITKRGQNVTFRCDPISEHNRLYWYRQTLGQGPEFLTYFQNEAQLEKSRLLSDRFSAERPKGSFSTLEIQRTEQGDSAMYLCASSLEWPLTGGDYGYTFGSGTRLTVV.

This chain links TRBV5-1 with TRBJ2-1; D is possibly TRBD2 (6 bases). The CDR3 has 13 residues. V lost 0 bases to trimming and J lost 7 bases, with 8 bases between them. CDR1 and CDR2 from the germline V gene are SGHRS and YFSETQ. The CDR3 loop reads CASSLGRENEQFF. CDR3 nucleotides: TGCGCCAGCAGCTTGGGGCGGGAAAATGAGCAGTTCTTC.

As DNA, the CDR3 is TGTGCCAGCAGCTCTCAGGAAAGTCAGCCCCAGCATTTT. This translates into CASSSQESQPQHF. The chain joins TRBV7-2 to TRBJ1-5; D remains ambiguous. This CDR3 has 13 residues. Looked up from germline, CDR1 is SGHTA and CDR2 is FQGNSA. Trimming stripped 4 bases from V and 6 bases from J, with 10 bases between.

This rearrangement joins TRBV4-2 to TRBJ2-2; D possibly corresponds to TRBD2 (5 bases). Trimming stripped 1 base from V and 1 base from J, with 13 bases between. The CDR3 spans 17 residues. Germline V gene sequence: CDR1 LGHNA, CDR2 YNFKEQ. The DNA of the CDR3 is TGTGCCAGCAGCCAAGTGAAGAGCGGCTGGAACACCGGGGAGCTGTTTTTT. Amino acids: CASSQVKSGWNTGELFF.

This clone was counted a few times. The gene calls are TRBV4-3 and TRBJ2-3, with D possibly TRBD2 on 6 matching bases. Germline CDR1 and CDR2: LGHNA and YSLEER. The CDR3 is 14 amino acids. Deletions cut 0 bases from V and 4 bases from J, with 8 bases between. CDR3 protein: CASSQEWGADTQYF. The CDR3 DNA sequence: TGCGCCAGCAGCCAAGAATGGGGGGCAGATACGCAGTATTTT.

This sequence joins TRBV28 and TRBJ2-7; possibly TRBD1 for D (7 bases). The CDR3 is 14 amino acids. CDR1 is MDHEN, CDR2 SYDVKM, per germline. Trimming removed 7 bases from V and 6 bases from J, with 19 bases in between. The CDR3 DNA follows: TGTGCCAGCACCCCCTGGTACAGGGGAGGCGAGCAGTACTTC. Translation: CASTPWYRGGEQYF.

This chain links TRBV15 with TRBJ1-1, with D possibly TRBD1 on 5 matching bases. V gave up 1 base and J gave up 4 bases, with 7 bases separating them. There are 13 residues in the CDR3. Germline CDR1 and CDR2: LNHNV and YYDKDF (reference sequence). CDR3 DNA: TGTGCCACCAGCAGAGGGGGGGGCACTGAAGCTTTCTTT. This sequence encodes CATSRGGGTEAFF.

This clone was observed a handful of times. This rearrangement joins TRBV9 to TRBJ2-5; TRBD2 matches at 9 bases. V was clipped by 2 bases and J by 4 bases; unmatched bases: 9. This CDR3 spans 16 amino acids. Germline CDR1 and CDR2: SGDLS and YYNGEE. The CDR3 is CASSVYSGSSLETQYF. CDR3 nucleotides: TGTGCCAGCAGCGTGTATAGCGGGAGTTCGCTAGAGACCCAGTACTTC.

The chain combines TRBV5-1 with TRBJ2-7, with TRBD1 identical over 7 bases. Germline assignment: CDR1 SGHRS and CDR2 YFSETQ. This CDR3 has 14 residues. V gave up 4 bases and J gave up 0 bases; unmatched junction bases: 4. The CDR3 nucleotides are TGCGCCAGCAGCGCAGCAGGGGGCTCCTACGAGCAGTACTTC. This gives the protein CASSAAGGSYEQYF.

The V gene is TRBV14, the J gene TRBJ1-2; 8 bases line up with TRBD1. The CDR3 loop spans 16 amino acids. V was clipped by 2 bases and J by 5 bases; unmatched bases: 10. Germline V gene lookup returns CDR1 SGHDN and CDR2 FVKESK. CDR3 sequence (DNA): TGTGCCAGCAGCCAAAAAACCGGGACAGGCTCTTATGGCTACACCTTC. It translates to CASSQKTGTGSYGYTF.

Within the sample, this clone is medium-sized. The chain links TRBV5-6 to TRBJ2-7; 7 bases agree with TRBD1. Trimming took 3 bases from V and 3 from J; bases not matched to a gene: 9. This CDR3 has 15 amino acids. CDR1 and CDR2 (germline): SGHDT, YYEEEE. CDR3 sequence (DNA): TGTGCCAGCAGCTCGCCCCGGGACAGTCTCTACGAGCAGTACTTC. Translated: CASSSPRDSLYEQYF.

The chain links TRBV28 to TRBJ2-7; D not certain. The germline CDR1 and CDR2 sequences are MDHEN and SYDVKM. The germline V and J ends were trimmed by 2 bases and 4 bases, with 9 bases remaining between them. The CDR3 has 13 residues. In nucleotides, the CDR3 is TGTGCCAGCAGTTTAGCCGGGTTATACGAGCAGTACTTC. Its protein product is CASSLAGLYEQYF.

This clone was counted once. V and J are TRBV12-2 and TRBJ2-3; whether TRBD1, the table's D call, matches the DNA was not checked. TRBV12-2 is reported as a pseudogene. The CDR3 extends over 16 amino acids. The CDR3 region is CASRAQGTILTDTQYF. CDR3 DNA: TGTGCAAGTCGCGCTCAGGGGACGATACTCACAGATACGCAGTATTTT.

This clone appeared a few times. V gene TRBV4-2 combines with J gene TRBJ2-3; 7 nucleotides line up with TRBD2. J lost 2 bases, V lost 8 bases, and 16 bases had no gene match. This CDR3 has 17 amino acids. CDR1 is LGHNA, CDR2 YNFKEQ, per germline. The CDR3 loop reads CASGPIASGAPTDTQYF. CDR3 nucleotide sequence: TGTGCCAGCGGCCCCATAGCTAGCGGAGCTCCCACAGATACGCAGTATTTT.

The chain has TRBV18 and TRBJ2-1; no clear D gene. The V gene's germline CDR1 is KGHSH and CDR2 LQKENI. With 3 bases removed from V and 7 bases from J, the gap between germline ends came to 10 bases. The length of the CDR3 is 13 residues. The CDR3 region is CASSPQSANEQFF. CDR3 bases: TGTGCCAGCTCACCCCAATCCGCGAATGAGCAGTTCTTC.

The genes are TRBV9 and TRBJ2-1; perhaps TRBD2 as D (5 bases). The germline CDR1 and CDR2 sequences are SGDLS and YYNGEE. Trimming left V 2 bases short and J 0 bases short, with 12 bases between. The CDR3 length is 16 residues. The CDR3 DNA reads as TGTGCCAGCAGCGTCGAGGGTACCACCTCCTACAATGAGCAGTTCTTC. Its protein is CASSVEGTTSYNEQFF. Full variable domain (rest looked up from reference TRBV9 and TRBJ2-1): DSGVTQTPKHLITATGQRVTLRCSPRSGDLSVYWYQQSLDQGLQFLIQYYNGEERAKGNILERFSAQQFPDLHSELNLSSLELGDSALYFCASSVEGTTSYNEQFFGPGTRLTVL.

The chain links TRBV11-1 to TRBJ2-5, with D unresolved. Germline assignment: CDR1 SGHAT and CDR2 FQDESV (reference sequence). The V and J ends lost 0 bases and 2 bases respectively, with 7 bases between them. There are 14 residues in the CDR3. CDR3 DNA sequence: TGTGCCAGCAGCTTAGCACTGACTCAAGAGACCCAGTACTTC. It yields the protein CASSLALTQETQYF.

V usage is TRBV18 and J usage is TRBJ2-7; D perhaps matches TRBD1 (5 bases). The V gene lost 9 bases and the J gene lost 0 bases, with 12 bases spanning the gap. This CDR3 comprises 13 residues. CDR1 is KGHSH and CDR2 is LQKENI in the germline V gene. CDR3 region: CASTQGSSYEQYF. The CDR3 DNA reads TGTGCCAGTACCCAGGGAAGCTCCTACGAGCAGTACTTC.

This clone is medium-sized. This chain links TRBV6-5 with TRBJ1-1; D gene uncertain. The CDR3 length is 14 residues. V lost 6 bases and J lost 0, with 11 bases in between. Germline CDR1 and CDR2: MNHEY and SVGAGI. This CDR3 reads CASSPFGVNTEAFF. CDR3 coding DNA: TGTGCCAGCAGCCCGTTTGGAGTGAACACTGAAGCTTTCTTT.